These 15 T cell receptor beta chains share one sample of origin, sequenced in a study of blood T cell repertoires in COVID-19. The assay was immunoSEQ multiplex PCR, and TCRdb's table has in-frame clones only and misses some. The sample has 200,000 to 250,000 clones; about 83% are singletons. Sequenced: peripheral blood. The receptor source for this set is a woman between 45 and 60 years old with active or convalescent COVID-19.

The genes are TRBV19 and TRBJ1-3; maybe TRBD1 (5 bases). Germline CDR1 is LNHDA and CDR2 is SQIVND (reference sequence). V gave up 6 bases and J gave up 0 bases, with 6 bases separating them. The CDR3 is 13 residues long. Here the CDR3 reads CASRQASGNTIYF. The CDR3, as DNA: TGTGCCAGTAGACAGGCCTCTGGAAACACCATATATTTT. The full variable domain, its missing parts supplied by reference TRBV19 and TRBJ1-3, is DGGITQSPKYLFRKEGQNVTLSCEQNLNHDAMYWYRQDPGQGLRLIYYSQIVNDFQKGDIAEGYSVSREKKESFPLTVTSAQKNPTAFYLCASRQASGNTIYFGEGSWLTVV.

This clone was seen once. The chain uses TRBV2 and TRBJ2-4; D uncertain. The CDR3 extends over 14 amino acids. The V gene lost 4 bases and the J gene lost 8 bases, with 15 bases spanning the gap. In germline, CDR1 is SNHLY, CDR2 FYNNEI. The CDR3 DNA reads as TGTGCCAGCAGTGGGGTAGCCCCGACCCACATTCAGTACTTC. Its translation: CASSGVAPTHIQYF.

The chain joins TRBV12-5 to TRBJ2-1; possibly TRBD2 for D (6 bases). Trimming removed 0 bases from V and 8 bases from J, with 14 bases in between. The V gene's germline CDR1 is LGHNT and CDR2 FRNRAP. The CDR3 runs to 15 residues. The CDR3 DNA sequence: TGTGCTAGTGGTTTGGTATGGGAGGTGGGTGATGAGCAGTTCTTC. This sequence encodes CASGLVWEVGDEQFF.

In this sample, this clone turned up once. The chain links TRBV11-2 to TRBJ2-1, with D possibly TRBD2 on 6 matching bases. Germline CDR1 reads SGHAT; CDR2 reads FQNNGV. The CDR3 runs to 15 residues. The V end lost 5 bases, the J end lost 4 bases, and 15 bases lay between the germline ends. The CDR3 nucleotides read TGTGCCAGCAGCCCTGCGGGGCTAAGATACAATGAGCAGTTCTTC. Residues: CASSPAGLRYNEQFF.

The V gene is TRBV28, the J gene TRBJ1-1, with D possibly matching TRBD1 (6 bases). The germline CDR1 and CDR2 sequences are MDHEN and SYDVKM. Trimming stripped 7 bases from V and 4 bases from J, with 13 bases between. CDR3 length: 13 residues. CDR3 nucleotides: TGTGCCAGCAAGGGTTTAGGGGGCACTGAAGCTTTCTTT. Protein sequence: CASKGLGGTEAFF.

The chain recombines TRBV9 with TRBJ2-5, with 7 bases identical to TRBD2. J lost 2 bases, V lost 3 bases, and 7 bases had no gene match. Germline V gene lookup returns CDR1 SGDLS and CDR2 YYNGEE. CDR3 length: 15 amino acids. CDR3 coding DNA: TGTGCCAGCAGCGCATGGGGAGGGGAACAAGAGACCCAGTACTTC. Residues: CASSAWGGEQETQYF.

This chain uses TRBV5-1 with TRBJ2-5; the match to TRBD1 covers 7 bases. Trimming removed 5 bases from V and 2 bases from J; junction bases left unmatched: 9. Germline-derived CDR1 and CDR2 are SGHRS and YFSETQ. CDR3 length: 15 amino acids. CDR3 nucleotide sequence: TGCGCCAGCAGTGCGACGGACAGGCTGCAAGAGACCCAGTACTTC. Its protein product is CASSATDRLQETQYF.

This clone was observed a single time. The J gene is TRBJ1-3, the V gene TRBV3-1 (or the pseudogene TRBV3-2); D gene ambiguous. This CDR3 comprises 15 residues. Deletions cut 1 base from V and 0 bases from J, with 7 bases between. Germline-derived CDR1 and CDR2 are LGHDT and YNNKEL (reference sequence). The CDR3 DNA sequence: TGTGCCAGCAGCCAAGGGTGGAGCTCTGGAAACACCATATATTTT. Residues: CASSQGWSSGNTIYF.

With regard to this clone: The sample has other DNA sequences that encode this CDR3 too. The chain's CDR3 is CASSLEGDSNQPQHF. In nucleotides, the CDR3 is TGCGCCAGCAGCTTGGAGGGGGATAGCAATCAGCCCCAGCATTTT. The chain is built from TRBV5-1 and TRBJ1-5; D possibly corresponds to TRBD1 (6 bases). The V gene lost 0 bases and the J gene lost 0 bases, with 7 bases spanning the gap. There are 15 residues in the CDR3. The germline gives CDR1 SGHRS, CDR2 YFSETQ.

The count of this clone is one. CDR3 in amino acids: CAIQGQGNQPQHF. The CDR3 region has the DNA TGTGCCATCCAGGGTCAGGGAAATCAGCCCCAGCATTTT. The chain combines TRBV10-3 with TRBJ1-5, with a possible D match to TRBD1 (5 bases). In germline, CDR1 is ENHRY, CDR2 SYGVKD. V lost 8 bases to trimming and J lost 4 bases, with 12 bases between them. The CDR3 has 13 residues.

The rearrangement uses TRBV6-6 and TRBJ1-4, with 9 bases that match TRBD1. The CDR3 contains 18 residues. With 5 bases clipped from V and 0 bases from J, the junction kept 10 bases outside the gene matches. Looked up from germline, CDR1 is MNHNY and CDR2 is SVGAGI (reference sequence). The CDR3 reads CASSPSRTGDTTNEKLFF. In DNA form, the CDR3 reads TGTGCCAGCAGTCCCAGTCGGACAGGGGACACAACTAATGAAAAACTGTTTTTT.

The chain links TRBV6-6 to TRBJ1-6; unclear D gene. CDR3 length equals 13 residues. Trimming shortened V by 6 bases and J by 6 bases, and 9 bases separated the two germline ends. CDR1 is MNHNY, CDR2 SVGAGI, per germline (reference sequence). The CDR3 region has the DNA TGTGCCAGCAGATCACTTATTAATTCACCCCTCCACTTT. Protein: CASRSLINSPLHF.

This clone appeared a few times. The rearrangement joins TRBV29-1 to TRBJ2-1, with TRBD2 matching 12 bases. The CDR3 sequence is 17 residues long. V lost 6 bases and J lost 0; bases outside the gene matches: 9. In germline, CDR1 is SQVTM, CDR2 ANQGSEA. For the CDR3, the DNA is TGCAGCGTCCCGACTAGCGGGGGCGGAAGCTCCTACAATGAGCAGTTCTTC. Its translation is CSVPTSGGGSSYNEQFF.

This chain links TRBV28 with TRBJ2-1; TRBD2 agrees at 9 bases. The V gene end was trimmed by 2 bases and the J gene end by 6 bases; junction bases not matched to a gene: 11. Germline assignment: CDR1 MDHEN and CDR2 SYDVKM. CDR3 length: 17 residues. The CDR3 bases are TGTGCCAGCAGTTTAGCCGACGGGCGGGAGGGATCCAATGAGCAGTTCTTC. It specifies CASSLADGREGSNEQFF. The whole variable domain, filled in from reference TRBV28 and TRBJ2-1, reads DVKVTQSSRYLVKRTGEKVFLECVQDMDHENMFWYRQDPGLGLRLIYFSYDVKMKEKGDIPEGYSVSREKKERFSLILESASTNQTSMYLCASSLADGREGSNEQFFGPGTRLTVL.

The J gene is TRBJ1-4, the V gene TRBV19; weak D call: TRBD1 (5 bases). CDR1 and CDR2 from the germline V gene are LNHDA and SQIVND (reference sequence). The CDR3 runs 14 residues. The V end lost 5 bases, the J end lost 7 bases, and 14 bases lay between the germline ends. The DNA of the CDR3 is TGTGCCAGTAGTTCGTCAGGGCTGAGTGAAAAACTGTTTTTT. This sequence encodes CASSSSGLSEKLFF.